The T cell receptor beta chain under discussion was sequenced for a study of blood T cell repertoires in COVID-19. At the level of the study: Italy, Spain and the United States were the sources of the convalescent and acute COVID-19 samples. PBMCs, B-cell-depleted T cells, or T cells provided the cDNA or gDNA that made up the material.

Original processing notes: It was from reference gene primer amplification that nucleated cell counts were estimated. Here immunoSEQ multiplex PCR was the method, and the copy in TCRdb shows in-frame clones only, minus some. D and trimming were read from the DNA, whereas the V and J calls and clone size are those reported in that table. Of 200,000 or so clones in the sample, 85% are singletons; the top ten hold 0.85% to 0.95%. The length of the CDR3 is 16 residues. From germline, CDR1 is SGHRS and CDR2 YFSETQ. V gave up 6 bases and J gave up 3 bases; unmatched junction bases: 10. Enrolment of Seattle patients took place during active infection, and they were followed longitudinally.

Input material: peripheral blood. The chain links TRBV5-1 to TRBJ2-1, with TRBD2 identical over 9 bases. The TCR was taken from a man aged 60 to 75 with COVID-19, enrolled during active disease. The CDR3 protein is CASTLSSGSIYNEQFF. The CDR3 DNA reads TGCGCCAGCACCTTAAGTAGCGGGAGTATCTACAATGAGCAGTTCTTC.